These T cell receptor beta chains were read from a single sample in a study of cytotoxic CD8 clonotypes in ibrutinib-treated CLL. The protocol was immunoSEQ multiplex PCR, while the TCRdb copy is restricted to in-frame clones and leaves out a portion. In the table there are more than 200,000 clones, just over 70% of which are singletons. The starting material was PBMCs, obtained after 12 months of ibrutinib treatment. These receptors were collected from a human donor with chronic lymphocytic leukemia. The CDR3 runs from the conserved cysteine through the conserved F or W. Each record gives: D gene, clone size, J gene, V gene, CDR3 DNA, CDR3 protein. A D gene is named only where the DNA matches it firmly. Size values are once, few and many counts, or a class for expanded clones, and some rows have none.

-,-,TRBJ1-2,TRBV29-1,TGCAGCGGGAGGAACCTCTATGGCTACACCTTC,CSGRNLYGYTF
TRBD2,-,TRBJ2-7,TRBV28,TGTGCCAGCAGCTCTAGCGGGAGGAATTACGAGCAGTACTTC,CASSSSGRNYEQYF
TRBD1,-,TRBJ1-1,TRBV7-6,TGTGCCAGCAGCTTAGTCGGACAGGGATTGACTGAAGCTTTCTTT,CASSLVGQGLTEAFF
TRBD1,-,TRBJ1-4,TRBV9,TGTGCCAGTCGATCCGGGACAGGGAATGAAAAACTGTTTTTT,CASRSGTGNEKLFF
-,-,TRBJ1-5,TRBV30,TGTGCCTGGGCCGGACAGAAGAGGAATCAGCCCCAGCATTTT,CAWAGQKRNQPQHF
-,-,TRBJ1-4,TRBV19,TGTGCCAGTAGTGCGTTGGAGGGTCGGCTTGAAAAACTGTTTTTT,CASSALEGRLEKLFF
-,-,TRBJ1-5,TRBV5-1,TGCGCCAGCAGCCCCTATAGCAATCAGCCCCAGCATTTT,CASSPYSNQPQHF
TRBD1,many,TRBJ2-2,TRBV29-1,TGCAGCGTGCTGGACAGGTCCTACACCGGGGAGCTGTTTTTT,CSVLDRSYTGELFF
TRBD1,few,TRBJ1-2,TRBV30,TGTGCCTGGAGTTACCCCGGGACAGTGATTAACGGGCGCTACACCTTC,CAWSYPGTVINGRYTF
-,few,TRBJ1-1,TRBV4-1,TGCGCCAGCAGCCGCGGACGACGAATGAACACTGAAGCTTTCTTT,CASSRGRRMNTEAFF
-,-,TRBJ1-3,TRBV6-6,TGTGCCAGCAGTTCCTCCGCGGGGAGGTTTCGAGATTTT,CASSSSAGRFRDF
TRBD2,-,TRBJ2-1,TRBV29-1,TGCAGCGTTGCAAGGACTAGTCCCTACAATGAGCAGTTCTTC,CSVARTSPYNEQFF
TRBD1,many,TRBJ1-1,TRBV7-3,TGTGCCAGCAGCTTGTACGAGGGGGCCTCTGAAGCTTTCTTT,CASSLYEGASEAFF
TRBD2,-,TRBJ2-7,TRBV10-3,TGTGCCATCAGTGGAGGGGCGGGAGGTTCCGAGCAGTACTTC,CAISGGAGGSEQYF
-,-,TRBJ1-6,TRBV30,TGTGCCTGGAGTGGCAATTTCGGTTCACCCCTCCACTTT,CAWSGNFGSPLHF
-,-,TRBJ2-1,TRBV30,TGTGCCTGGAGTGTCTCGGGGAAGCAGTTCTTC,CAWSVSGKQFF
-,-,TRBJ1-1,TRBV28,TGTGCCAGCAGTCCCCCAGGCGGACGGGCTTACACTGAAGCTTTCTTT,CASSPPGGRAYTEAFF
TRBD1,once,TRBJ1-2,TRBV7-2,TGTGCCAGCAGCTTAGAGGAGGGGGCCAACTATGGCTACACCTTC,CASSLEEGANYGYTF
-,-,TRBJ2-3,TRBV7-2,TGTGCCAGCAGCCAAGGGGTCACAGATACGCAGTATTTT,CASSQGVTDTQYF
-,few,TRBJ1-2,TRBV6-5,TGTGCCAGCAGTTACTCACCGGGAAGGAGCGGCTACACCTTC,CASSYSPGRSGYTF
-,-,TRBJ2-7,TRBV28,TGTGCCAGCAACACTTACCACACCTCCTACGAGCAGTACTTC,CASNTYHTSYEQYF
-,-,TRBJ1-6,TRBV30,TGTGCCTGGAGCTACCGCAGGCAGGGTAACTCACCCCTCCACTTT,CAWSYRRQGNSPLHF
-,-,TRBJ1-1,TRBV28,TGTGCCAGCAGTTTAAGAGGGGGATGGAACACTGAAGCTTTCTTT,CASSLRGGWNTEAFF
-,-,TRBJ1-2,TRBV9,TGTGCCAGCAGCTCTGGGGGAGCCGGCTACACCTTC,CASSSGGAGYTF
-,few,TRBJ1-1,TRBV9,TGTGCCAGCAGCGTAGAGGGTATGAGAAGTGAAGCTTTCTTT,CASSVEGMRSEAFF
-,-,TRBJ2-7,TRBV6-1,TGTGCCAGCAGACTAGGCCAGAAATTGTACTACGAGCAGTACTTC,CASRLGQKLYYEQYF
TRBD1,-,TRBJ2-7,TRBV28,TGTGCCAGCACTTCATCTTCGACAGGGACCAACTACGAGCAGTACTTC,CASTSSSTGTNYEQYF
-,few,TRBJ2-1,TRBV7-8,TGTGCCAGCAGCTTAGCGCTGGCTAGCGTACGCTCCTACAATGAGCAGTTCTTC,CASSLALASVRSYNEQFF
TRBD2,few,TRBJ2-1,TRBV5-4,TGTGCCAGCAGCCCGACTAGCGGGGGATACAATGAGCAGTTCTTC,CASSPTSGGYNEQFF
TRBD2,-,TRBJ2-3,TRBV9,TGTGCCAGCAGCGCGGGTCTAGCGGGAGTAAGTGATACGCAGTATTTT,CASSAGLAGVSDTQYF
TRBD1,-,TRBJ1-2,TRBV4-1,TGCGCCAGCAGCCAGGGACAGGGCCAAATCTTC,CASSQGQGQIF
TRBD1,few,TRBJ1-2,TRBV5-4,TGTGCCACTAATTCAGGGGGCGGCTACACCTTC,CATNSGGGYTF
-,-,TRBJ2-1,TRBV18,TGTGCCAGCTCACCACAGAACAGGGAGACCTTACGAGGCAATGAGCAGTTCTTC,CASSPQNRETLRGNEQFF
-,-,TRBJ1-1,TRBV2,TGTGCCAGCAGTCGCCTGGGTGACACTGAAGCTTTCTTT,CASSRLGDTEAFF
-,few,TRBJ2-7,TRBV28,TGTGCCAGCTCCATATGGGCCTCCGAGCAGTACTTC,CASSIWASEQYF
-,-,TRBJ1-5,TRBV9,TGTGCCAGCAGCGTATTCCAGGGAAGCAATCAGCCCCAGCATTTT,CASSVFQGSNQPQHF
-,few,TRBJ2-3,TRBV9,TGTGCCAGCAGCGTAGCTCCCGGTCGGCAGTATTTT,CASSVAPGRQYF
TRBD1,-,TRBJ2-5,TRBV12-5,TGTGCTAGTGGCCCGGGACAGGCGGAGCAGACCCAGTACTTC,CASGPGQAEQTQYF
-,-,TRBJ1-1,TRBV7-9,TGTGCCAGCAGCTTAGACCGGGGCGGCACTGAAGCTTTCTTT,CASSLDRGGTEAFF
-,few,TRBJ2-2,TRBV7-9,TGTGCCAGCAGCTTAGGGGCAGCCGGGGAGCTGTTTTTT,CASSLGAAGELFF
-,once,TRBJ2-7,TRBV27,TGTGCCAGCAGTTTCCAATCCACAGGGAATCTCGAGCAGTACTTC,CASSFQSTGNLEQYF
-,-,TRBJ2-2,TRBV15,TGTGCCACCAGCAGAGGGTTAAAGGGAGCCACCGGGGAGCTGTTTTTT,CATSRGLKGATGELFF
-,few,TRBJ1-1,TRBV5-1,TGCGCCAGCAGCTATGAAGTGGGGCGGTCCACTGAAGCTTTCTTT,CASSYEVGRSTEAFF
TRBD1,-,TRBJ1-1,TRBV5-1,TGCGCCAGCAGCCAGGATACAACGGACAGGTTTCTTTCGAACACTGAAGCTTTCTTT,CASSQDTTDRFLSNTEAFF
-,few,TRBJ2-1,TRBV28,TGTGCCAGCAGGTGGGACGGCTACAATGAGCAGTTCTTC,CASRWDGYNEQFF
TRBD1,few,TRBJ2-6,TRBV4-1,TGCGCCAGCAGCCTGGCCGGGACAGGGGTTTCTGGGGCCAACGTCCTGACTTTC,CASSLAGTGVSGANVLTF
-,-,TRBJ2-7,TRBV7-9,-,CASSFGGGALYF
-,-,TRBJ1-1,TRBV5-1,TGCGCCAGCAGCTTACAGGGAACTGAAGCTTTCTTT,CASSLQGTEAFF
-,-,TRBJ1-2,TRBV7-2,TGTGCCAGCAGCTTAGTTTGGGATGGCTACACCTTC,CASSLVWDGYTF
TRBD1,once,TRBJ1-1,TRBV5-4,TGTGCCAGCAGCCCAAAACCGGGACAGGGGGACACTGAAGCTTTCTTT,CASSPKPGQGDTEAFF
-,few,TRBJ1-3,TRBV5-1,TGCGCCAGCAGCTTGGGAGGAACCTCTGGAAACACCATATATTTT,CASSLGGTSGNTIYF
-,-,TRBJ2-3,TRBV10-2,TGCGCCAGCAGACCGACGGGGCTGGATACGCAGTATTTT,CASRPTGLDTQYF
-,few,TRBJ2-2,TRBV6-5,TGTGCCAGCAGTTACTCGAGTGGGGCAGCCGGGGAGCTGTTTTTT,CASSYSSGAAGELFF